This entry features one T cell receptor beta chain sequence. The source material, RNA transcripts, was used to amplify TCR beta CDR3 regions. HTBI primers drove first-round RT-PCR of the TCR CDR3. TCRdb re-called the multiplex PCR reads through MiXCR, storing one row per CDR3 protein. The repertoire has more than 500,000 distinct CDR3 sequences, 46% of them found once; the top ten carry 15% to 20%. The data were taken from a study of T cells in Graves' hyperthyroidism and ophthalmopathy. V was shortened by 5 bases and J by 1 base, with 18 bases between the two germline ends. CDR1 and CDR2 from the germline V gene are LNHDA and SQIVND (reference sequence). There are 18 residues in the CDR3.

The sample taken for sequencing was peripheral blood or thyroid tissue (not recorded which). J is TRBJ2-6 and V is TRBV19; D possibly corresponds to TRBD2 (6 bases). This TCR came from an adult woman with Graves' disease, either hyperthyroidism or ophthalmopathy (not recorded which). The DNA of the CDR3 is TGTGCCAGTAGTGCGCGGGGTGTTGGTCGTTCTGGGGCCAACGTCCTGACTTTC. It codes for CASSARGVGRSGANVLTF. The variable domain in full, completed from reference TRBV19 and TRBJ2-6, reads DGGITQSPKYLFRKEGQNVTLSCEQNLNHDAMYWYRQDPGQGLRLIYYSQIVNDFQKGDIAEGYSVSREKKESFPLTVTSAQKNPTAFYLCASSARGVGRSGANVLTFGAGSRLTVL.